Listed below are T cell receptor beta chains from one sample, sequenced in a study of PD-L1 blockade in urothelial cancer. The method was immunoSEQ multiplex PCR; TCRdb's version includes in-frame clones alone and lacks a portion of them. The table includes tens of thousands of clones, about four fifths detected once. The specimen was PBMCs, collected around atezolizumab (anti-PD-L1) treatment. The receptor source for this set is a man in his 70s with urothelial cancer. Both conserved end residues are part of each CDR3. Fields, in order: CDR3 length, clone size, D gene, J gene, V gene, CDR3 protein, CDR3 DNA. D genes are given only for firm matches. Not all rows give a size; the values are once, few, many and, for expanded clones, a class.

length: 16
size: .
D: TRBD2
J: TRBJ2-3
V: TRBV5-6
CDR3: CASSRGEIAGADTQYF
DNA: TGTGCCAGCAGCCGGGGAGAGATAGCGGGAGCAGATACGCAGTATTTT

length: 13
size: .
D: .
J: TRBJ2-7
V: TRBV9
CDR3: CASSVEGGAGQYF
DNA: TGTGCCAGCAGCGTAGAAGGGGGGGCAGGGCAGTACTTC

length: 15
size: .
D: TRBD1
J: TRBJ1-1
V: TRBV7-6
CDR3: CASSLGGTGGTEAFF
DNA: TGTGCCAGCAGCTTAGGTGGGACAGGAGGGACTGAAGCTTTCTTT

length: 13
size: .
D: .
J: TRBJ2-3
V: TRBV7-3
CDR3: CASSLMSSDTQYF
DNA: TGTGCCAGCAGCTTAATGAGTTCAGATACGCAGTATTTT

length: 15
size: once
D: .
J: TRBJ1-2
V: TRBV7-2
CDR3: CASSLEGEGGYGYTF
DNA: TGTGCCAGCAGCTTAGAAGGGGAGGGAGGCTATGGCTACACCTTC

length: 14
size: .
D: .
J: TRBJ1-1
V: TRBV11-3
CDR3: CASSSGGGRAEAFF
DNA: TGTGCCAGCAGCTCCGGGGGGGGAAGGGCTGAAGCTTTCTTT

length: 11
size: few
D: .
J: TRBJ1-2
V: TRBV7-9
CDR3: CASSSTGKRAF
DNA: TGTGCCAGCAGCTCCACAGGGAAAAGGGCCTTC

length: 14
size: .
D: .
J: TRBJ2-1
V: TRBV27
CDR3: CASSLSTRGHEQFF
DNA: TGTGCCAGCAGTTTATCGACTAGGGGGCATGAGCAGTTCTTC

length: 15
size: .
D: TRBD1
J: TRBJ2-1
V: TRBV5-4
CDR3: CASSPGTGSYNEQFF
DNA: TGTGCCAGCAGCCCGGGGACAGGCTCCTACAATGAGCAGTTCTTC

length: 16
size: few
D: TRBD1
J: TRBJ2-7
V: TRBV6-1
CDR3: CASSGSWTGGVYEQYF
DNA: TGTGCCAGCAGTGGATCTTGGACAGGGGGCGTGTACGAGCAGTACTTC

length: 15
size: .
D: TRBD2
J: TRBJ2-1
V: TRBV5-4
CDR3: CASSSPPGGATGLFF
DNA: TGTGCCAGCAGCTCACCCCCGGGGGGGGCCACCGGATTGTTCTTC

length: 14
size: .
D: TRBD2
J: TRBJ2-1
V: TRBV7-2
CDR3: CASSSSGTSNEQFF
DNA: TGTGCCAGCAGCAGTTCCGGGACTAGCAATGAGCAGTTCTTC

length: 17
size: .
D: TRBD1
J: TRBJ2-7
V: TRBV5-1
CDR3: CASSYTRTGGISYEQYF
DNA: TGCGCCAGCAGCTACACGAGGACAGGGGGGATATCCTACGAGCAGTACTTC

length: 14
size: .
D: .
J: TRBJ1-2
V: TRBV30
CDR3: CAWSTSGGSRGYTF
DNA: TGTGCCTGGAGTACCTCGGGGGGCTCTCGAGGCTACACCTTC

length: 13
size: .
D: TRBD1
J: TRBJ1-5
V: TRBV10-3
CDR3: CAIRPDRDQPQHF
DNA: TGTGCCATCAGACCCGACAGGGACCAGCCCCAGCATTTT

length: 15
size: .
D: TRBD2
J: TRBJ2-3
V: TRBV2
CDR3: CASSALAGFTDTQYF
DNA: TGTGCCAGCAGTGCTCTAGCGGGATTCACAGATACGCAGTATTTT

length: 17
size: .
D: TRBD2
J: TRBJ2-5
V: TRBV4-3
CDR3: CASSQERTSGSQETQYF
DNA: TGCGCCAGCAGCCAAGAAAGGACTAGCGGCTCCCAAGAGACCCAGTACTTC

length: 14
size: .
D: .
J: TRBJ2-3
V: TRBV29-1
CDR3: CSLRGGISTDTQYF
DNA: TGCAGCCTGAGGGGGGGCATTAGCACAGATACGCAGTATTTT

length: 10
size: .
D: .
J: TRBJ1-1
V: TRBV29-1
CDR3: CSVGATEAFF
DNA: TGCAGCGTGGGGGCCACTGAAGCTTTCTTT

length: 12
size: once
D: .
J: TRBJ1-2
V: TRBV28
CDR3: CASTLDSYGYTF
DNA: TGTGCCAGCACTCTGGACAGCTATGGCTACACCTTC

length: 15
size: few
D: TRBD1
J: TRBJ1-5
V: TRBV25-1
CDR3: CASSEPGQGNQPQHF
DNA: TGTGCCAGCAGTGAGCCGGGACAGGGGAATCAGCCCCAGCATTTT

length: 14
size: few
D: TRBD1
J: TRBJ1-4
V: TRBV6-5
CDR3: CASSLRDSGEKLFF
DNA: TGTGCCAGCAGTTTGCGGGACAGTGGTGAAAAACTGTTTTTT